This entry lists 8 T cell receptor beta chains sequenced from one sample in a study of blood T cell repertoires in COVID-19. Here immunoSEQ multiplex PCR was the method, and the copy in TCRdb shows in-frame clones only, minus some. The profile shows around 40,000 clones, 90% to 95% of them singletons. Input material: peripheral blood. These receptors were collected from a woman in her twenties or thirties in a cohort sampled during active COVID-19.

The rearrangement joins TRBV4-1 to TRBJ2-1; TRBD1 matches 8 bases. Per germline, CDR1 MGHRA and CDR2 YSYEKL. The junction had 13 bases not matched to a gene; V was cut back by 1 base and J by 5 bases. The CDR3 loop spans 18 amino acids. The CDR3 sequence is CASSQVSGRGQGHNEQFF. The CDR3 DNA sequence: TGCGCCAGCAGCCAAGTTTCGGGCCGAGGACAGGGCCACAATGAGCAGTTCTTC.

The chain has TRBV6-1 and TRBJ2-7; 7 bases line up with TRBD1. Trimming at V came to 3 bases and at J to 2 bases, leaving 7 bases not matched to a gene. Germline CDR1 MNHNS, CDR2 SASEGT. This CDR3 region has 15 residues. In nucleotides, the CDR3 is TGTGCCAGCAGTGACAGGGGGAACCCCACCTACGAGCAGTACTTC. Translation: CASSDRGNPTYEQYF.

The rearrangement uses TRBV9 and TRBJ2-2; 12 bases agree with TRBD1. J was trimmed by 4 bases and V by 4 bases; bases with no gene match: 11. This CDR3 has 18 amino acids. Germline-derived CDR1 and CDR2 are SGDLS and YYNGEE. This chain's CDR3 is CASSPSGTGGLSTGELFF. The CDR3, as DNA: TGTGCCAGCAGCCCTAGCGGGACAGGGGGCCTCAGCACCGGGGAGCTGTTTTTT.

V is TRBV19 and J is TRBJ1-5; 9 positions match TRBD1. The junction had 9 bases not matched to a gene; V was cut back by 4 bases and J by 8 bases. CDR3 size: 15 residues. CDR1 is LNHDA and CDR2 is SQIVND in the germline V gene (reference sequence). The CDR3 region is CASSNGQGRMEPQHF. In nucleotides, the CDR3 is TGTGCCAGTAGTAATGGACAGGGGAGGATGGAGCCCCAGCATTTT.

This chain connects TRBV7-9 to TRBJ2-1, with D maybe TRBD2 (6 bases). The germline V gene has CDR1 SEHNR and CDR2 FQNEAQ (reference sequence). The V end lost 5 bases, the J end lost 0 bases, and 8 bases lay between the germline ends. The CDR3 runs 14 residues. The CDR3 spells CASSLSGSYNEQFF. The CDR3 nucleotides are TGTGCCAGCAGCCTTAGCGGCTCCTACAATGAGCAGTTCTTC.

The chain has TRBV2 and TRBJ1-3; D call uncertain. The V end lost 2 bases, the J end lost 2 bases, and 10 bases lay between the germline ends. There are 15 residues in the CDR3. Germline CDR1 and CDR2: SNHLY and FYNNEI. CDR3 nucleotides: TGTGCCAGCAGTGAAAGGGAGACCGCTGGAAACACCATATATTTT. Translated: CASSERETAGNTIYF.

V is TRBV29-1 and J is TRBJ2-7, with 11 bases that match TRBD2. The CDR3 totals 16 residues. With V trimmed by 1 base and J by 2 bases, 7 bases remained unmatched. The germline gives CDR1 SQVTM, CDR2 ANQGSEA. CDR3 coding DNA: TGCAGCGTTGAAGGTCGGGCTAGCGGGAGGACCTACGAGCAGTACTTC. The encoded protein is CSVEGRASGRTYEQYF.

The chain employs TRBV7-9 and TRBJ2-5, with D hard to call. V was clipped by 3 bases and J by 0 bases, with 8 bases between them. Germline lookup yields CDR1 SEHNR and CDR2 FQNEAQ (reference sequence). The length of the CDR3 is 14 residues. The chain's CDR3 is CASSLTEYQETQYF. CDR3 sequence (DNA): TGTGCCAGCAGCTTGACGGAGTACCAAGAGACCCAGTACTTC.